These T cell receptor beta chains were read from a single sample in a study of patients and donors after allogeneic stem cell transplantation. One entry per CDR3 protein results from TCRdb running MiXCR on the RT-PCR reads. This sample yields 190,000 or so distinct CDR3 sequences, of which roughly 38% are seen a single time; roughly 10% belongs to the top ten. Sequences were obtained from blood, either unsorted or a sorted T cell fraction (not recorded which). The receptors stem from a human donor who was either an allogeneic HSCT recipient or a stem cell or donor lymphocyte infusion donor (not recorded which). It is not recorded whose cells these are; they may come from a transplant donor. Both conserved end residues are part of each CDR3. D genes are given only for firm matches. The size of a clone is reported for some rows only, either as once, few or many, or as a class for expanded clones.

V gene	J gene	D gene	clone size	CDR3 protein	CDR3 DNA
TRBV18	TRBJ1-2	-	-	CASSPTRRVGANYGYTF	TGTGCCAGCTCACCCACTCGACGGGTCGGAGCTAACTATGGCTACACCTTC
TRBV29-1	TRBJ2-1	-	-	CSVCSRLLRNEQFF	TGCAGCGTTTGCAGCAGGCTCCTTCGGAATGAGCAGTTCTTC
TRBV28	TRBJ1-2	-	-	CASSLLGSLTGRYGYTF	TGTGCCAGCAGTTTACTGGGGTCCCTGACAGGCCGCTATGGCTACACCTTC
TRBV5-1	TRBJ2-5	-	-	CASSLEHQETQYF	TGCGCCAGCAGCTTGGAACATCAAGAGACCCAGTACTTC
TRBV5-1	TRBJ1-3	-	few	CASSFRPGRMENTIYF	TGCGCCAGCAGTTTTAGACCTGGGCGAATGGAAAACACCATATATTTT
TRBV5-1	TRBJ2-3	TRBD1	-	CASSLEGTGGTDTQYF	TGCGCCAGCAGCTTGGAAGGGACAGGGGGCACAGATACGCAGTATTTT
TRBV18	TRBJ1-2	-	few	CASSPPDRNYGYTF	TGTGCCAGCTCACCACCCGACAGAAACTATGGCTACACCTTC
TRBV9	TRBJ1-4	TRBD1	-	CASSVGGQGAVNEKLFF	TGTGCCAGCAGCGTAGGAGGACAGGGGGCCGTTAATGAAAAACTGTTTTTT
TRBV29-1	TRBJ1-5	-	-	CSVERYSNQPQHF	TGCAGCGTTGAGAGGTATAGCAATCAGCCCCAGCATTTT
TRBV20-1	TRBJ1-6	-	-	CSARGRSDGENSPLHF	TGCAGTGCTAGAGGTCGGTCGGACGGCGAAAATTCACCCCTCCACTTT
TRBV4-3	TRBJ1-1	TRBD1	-	CASSQSYRGTEAFF	TGCGCCAGCAGCCAATCTTACAGGGGAACTGAAGCTTTCTTT